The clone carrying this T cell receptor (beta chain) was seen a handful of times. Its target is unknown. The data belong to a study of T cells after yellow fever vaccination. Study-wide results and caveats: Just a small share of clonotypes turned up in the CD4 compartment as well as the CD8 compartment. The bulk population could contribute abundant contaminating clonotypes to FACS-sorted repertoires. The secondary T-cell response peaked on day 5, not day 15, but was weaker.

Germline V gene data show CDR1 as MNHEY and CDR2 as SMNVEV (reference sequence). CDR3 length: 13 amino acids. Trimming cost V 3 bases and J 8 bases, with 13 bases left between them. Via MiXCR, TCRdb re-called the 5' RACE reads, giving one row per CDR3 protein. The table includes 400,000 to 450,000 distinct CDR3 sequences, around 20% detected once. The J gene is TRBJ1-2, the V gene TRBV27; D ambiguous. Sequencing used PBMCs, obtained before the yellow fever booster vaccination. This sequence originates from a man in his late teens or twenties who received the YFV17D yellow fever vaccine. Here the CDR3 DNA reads TGTGCCAGCAGTTTGAGCTTCCGTAAAGGCTACACCTTC. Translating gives CASSLSFRKGYTF.